Following are 15 T cell receptor beta chains from one sample sequenced in a study of blood T cell repertoires in COVID-19. Measured with immunoSEQ multiplex PCR; TCRdb has only the in-frame clones, and not every one. This table holds tens of thousands of clones, 75% to 90% found once. The source material was peripheral blood. These receptors were taken from a man between 60 and 70 years old with acute or convalescent COVID-19.

This chain connects TRBV15 to TRBJ2-5; tentatively, D is TRBD2 (5 bases). This CDR3 region has 19 residues. V dropped 0 bases and J dropped 3 bases, with 23 bases sitting between them. Germline CDR1 reads LNHNV; CDR2 reads YYDKDF (reference sequence). CDR3 coding DNA: TGTGCCACCAGCAGAGATCAAGGTTTGGGAAGCGGTACTAAAGAGACCCAGTACTTC. Protein sequence: CATSRDQGLGSGTKETQYF.

The DNA for the CDR3 is TGTGCCAGCAGCGTCGAGGGGAGGGGTACTGAAGCTTTCTTT. As protein: CASSVEGRGTEAFF. The chain carries TRBV9 and TRBJ1-1, with TRBD1 as a possible D gene (5 bases). Germline lookup yields CDR1 SGDLS and CDR2 YYNGEE. The CDR3 is 14 amino acids. Trimming left V 2 bases short and J 5 bases short, with 13 bases between.

Relative to its sample, this clone is medium-sized. The chain recombines TRBV27 with TRBJ1-2, with a weak D call TRBD1 (6 bases). CDR1 is MNHEY, CDR2 SMNVEV, per germline (reference sequence). The CDR3 is 16 residues long. V was clipped by 5 bases and J by 4 bases, with 20 bases between them. The CDR3 spells CASSLLGQGGGYGYTF. The CDR3 DNA is TGTGCCAGCAGTCTACTGGGACAAGGGGGTGGCTATGGCTACACCTTC.

The chain carries TRBV13 and TRBJ2-5; D gene ambiguous. The CDR3 consists of 16 residues. V was trimmed by 5 bases and J by 4 bases, leaving 20 bases between them. Germline V lookup: CDR1 PRHDT, CDR2 FYEKMQ (reference sequence). The CDR3, as DNA: TGTGCCAGCAGCCGAGAGCCCGCTTTCTCCGGAGAGACCCAGTACTTC. The encoded protein is CASSREPAFSGETQYF.

The V and J genes are TRBV4-1 and TRBJ2-5; D perhaps matches TRBD2 (7 bases). With 1 base removed from V and 7 bases from J, the gap between germline ends came to 10 bases. The CDR3 runs to 13 residues. The germline V gene encodes CDR1 MGHRA and CDR2 YSYEKL. The CDR3 bases are TGCGCCAGCAGCCAAGTTCGGGGGGCGACCCAGTACTTC. As protein: CASSQVRGATQYF.

The chain employs TRBV7-3 and TRBJ1-1; 7 bases fit TRBD1. The germline CDR1 and CDR2 sequences are SGHTA and FQGTGA. The CDR3 spans 14 residues. The V gene end was trimmed by 5 bases and the J gene end by 6 bases; junction bases not matched to a gene: 9. The CDR3 loop reads CASSPNGQGAEAFF. CDR3 coding DNA: TGTGCCAGCAGCCCCAATGGGCAGGGGGCTGAAGCTTTCTTT. Full variable domain (remainder filled in from reference TRBV7-3 and TRBJ1-1): GAGVSQTPSNKVTEKGKYVELRCDPISGHTALYWYRQSLGQGPEFLIYFQGTGAADDSGLPNDRFFAVRPEGSVSTLKIQRTERGDSAVYLCASSPNGQGAEAFFGQGTRLTVV.

The rearrangement links TRBV7-2 to TRBJ2-2; possibly TRBD2 for D (5 bases). The CDR3 is 15 residues long. With 3 bases removed from V and 1 base from J, the gap between germline ends came to 9 bases. Germline CDR1 and CDR2: SGHTA and FQGNSA. The CDR3 loop reads CASSFQSGNTGELFF. In DNA form, the CDR3 reads TGTGCCAGCAGCTTTCAAAGCGGGAACACCGGGGAGCTGTTTTTT.

The chain combines TRBV6-5 with TRBJ1-1, with D unclear. The germline V gene encodes CDR1 MNHEY and CDR2 SVGAGI. Trimming removed 4 bases from V and 0 bases from J, with 3 bases in between. The CDR3 has 12 amino acids. CDR3 amino acids: CASSSVNTEAFF. The CDR3 DNA sequence: TGTGCCAGCAGTTCCGTGAACACTGAAGCTTTCTTT.

In this sample, this clone turned up a few times. The chain carries TRBV7-9 and TRBJ2-7; TRBD1 might be the D (6 bases). This CDR3 contains 13 residues. V was cut by 8 bases and J by 3 bases, with 14 bases left in between. Per the germline V gene, CDR1 is SEHNR and CDR2 is FQNEAQ (reference sequence). In DNA, the CDR3 is TGTGCCAGCTCTTTAGAAGGGGGCTACGAGCAGTACTTC. This translates into CASSLEGGYEQYF.

J is TRBJ2-1 and V is TRBV25-1; maybe TRBD1 (5 bases). V dropped 5 bases and J dropped 8 bases, with 19 bases sitting between them. The CDR3 runs to 15 residues. Germline lookup yields CDR1 MGHDK and CDR2 SYGVNS. CDR3 nucleotide sequence: TGTGCCAGCAGTCCGCGGCAGGGAAGTATCTATGAGCAGTTCTTC. Protein sequence: CASSPRQGSIYEQFF.

CDR3 bases: TGCGCCAGCAGCTTGGCTAAAGTCCACGGGGAGCTGTTTTTT. Translating it yields CASSLAKVHGELFF. J is TRBJ2-2 and V is TRBV5-1, with D hard to call. V was shortened by 0 bases and J by 7 bases, with 10 bases between the two germline ends. CDR3 length: 14 residues. Germline V lookup: CDR1 SGHRS, CDR2 YFSETQ. Together with reference TRBV5-1 and TRBJ2-2, the CDR3 gives the full variable domain: KAGVTQTPRYLIKTRGQQVTLSCSPISGHRSVSWYQQTPGQGLQFLFEYFSETQRNKGNFPGRFSGRQFSNSRSEMNVSTLELGDSALYLCASSLAKVHGELFFGEGSRLTVL.

V gene TRBV28 combines with J gene TRBJ2-7; the match to TRBD2 covers 11 bases. V was clipped by 4 bases and J by 2 bases; unmatched bases: 4. Germline assignment: CDR1 MDHEN and CDR2 SYDVKM. The CDR3 is 15 residues long. CDR3 nucleotides: TGTGCCAGCAGTTCTAGCGGGAGGTTCACCTACGAGCAGTACTTC. It encodes CASSSSGRFTYEQYF. The whole variable domain, filled in from reference TRBV28 and TRBJ2-7, reads DVKVTQSSRYLVKRTGEKVFLECVQDMDHENMFWYRQDPGLGLRLIYFSYDVKMKEKGDIPEGYSVSREKKERFSLILESASTNQTSMYLCASSSSGRFTYEQYFGPGTRLTVT.

The CDR3, as DNA: TGTGCCAGCAGGAAACAGGGGGCTAATGGCTACACCTTC. Protein sequence: CASRKQGANGYTF. The V gene is TRBV19, the J gene TRBJ1-2; 9 bases line up with TRBD1. Germline V lookup: CDR1 LNHDA, CDR2 SQIVND (reference sequence). Trimming removed 9 bases from V and 6 bases from J; junction bases left unmatched: 8. The CDR3 loop spans 13 amino acids.

This clone occurred once. CDR3 coding DNA: TGCGCCAGCAGCCAAGAGGCGGGACAGAGTTACAATGAGCAGTTCTTC. Translating gives CASSQEAGQSYNEQFF. This chain connects TRBV4-3 to TRBJ2-1; possibly TRBD1 for D (7 bases). The CDR3 is 16 residues long. The germline gives CDR1 LGHNA, CDR2 YSLEER. V lost 0 bases and J lost 4, with 13 bases in between.

The chain recombines TRBV5-6 with TRBJ2-1; TRBD2 is a possible D gene (5 bases). The germline gives CDR1 SGHDT, CDR2 YYEEEE. The CDR3 consists of 13 residues. The V gene lost 4 bases and the J gene lost 2 bases, with 7 bases spanning the gap. This CDR3 reads CASSVGAYNEQFF. In DNA, the CDR3 is TGTGCCAGCAGCGTCGGGGCCTACAATGAGCAGTTCTTC.